Shown below are 9 T cell receptor beta chains from a single sample sequenced in a study of human T cells and chemical hapten exposure. Time point indicated: patch test 1, 2 weeks after DPC sensitization. The sample's treatment: therapeutic diphenylcyclopropenone sensitization with weekly scalp DPC. One entry per CDR3 protein, called by TCRdb with MiXCR from the RACE reads. This sample carries roughly 180,000 distinct CDR3 sequences, around 22% of them seen once, and the ten largest clones take about 6.7%. Specimen: whole blood, collected in connection with sensitization to the hapten diphenylcyclopropenone (DPC). These receptors came from a woman in her forties or fifties with alopecia areata. Some clones in this sample may be carry-over from other donors' samples.

Points on this clonotype: A much larger clone sits a single nucleotide away, making a read error possible. The chain is built from TRBV6-2 or TRBV6-3 and TRBJ2-4; D is unresolved. The CDR3 is 14 amino acids. In germline, CDR1 is MNHEY, CDR2 SVGEGT. CDR3 sequence reads: CASGYSILGNIQYF. DNA of the CDR3: TGTGCCAGCGGTTACTCGATCCTGGGAAACATTCAGTACTTC.

This clonotype appeared a few times. The rearrangement links TRBV30 to TRBJ1-2; D is unclear. The CDR3 covers 14 residues. Between the trimmed V and J ends, which lost 2 bases and 1 base, there was a span of 11 bases. Germline CDR1 is GTSNPN and CDR2 is SVGIG (reference sequence). The CDR3 region has the DNA TGTGCCTGGAGTCCATCGGCTATTAACTATGGCTACACCTTC. Translated: CAWSPSAINYGYTF.

This clonotype was found a few times. The chain links TRBV2 to TRBJ2-2; D gene uncertain. CDR3 length: 12 residues. CDR1 is SNHLY and CDR2 is FYNNEI in the germline V gene. Trimming removed 5 bases at V and 7 bases at J, with 8 bases between. As DNA, the CDR3 is TGTGCCAGCAGTTCACCGAGCGGGGAGCTGTTTTTT. Its protein product is CASSSPSGELFF.

The chain has TRBV21-1 and TRBJ1-2; the table's TRBD1 call for D was not verified on the DNA. TRBV21-1 is a pseudogene segment. The CDR3 length is 15 residues. Here the CDR3 reads CASSIDRAPNYGYTF. In DNA, the CDR3 is TGTGCCAGCAGCATTGACAGGGCGCCTAACTATGGCTACACCTTC.

This clonotype has a handful of counts. The rearrangement uses TRBV5-1 and TRBJ2-3; D ambiguous. Trimming removed 0 bases from V and 0 bases from J, with 11 bases in between. Germline assignment: CDR1 SGHRS and CDR2 YFSETQ. The CDR3 is 16 residues long. CDR3 sequence: CASSLVPGPSTDTQYF. CDR3 nucleotide sequence: TGCGCCAGCAGCTTGGTACCGGGTCCTAGCACAGATACGCAGTATTTT.

The chain recombines TRBV29-1 with TRBJ2-7; tentative D call: TRBD1 (5 bases). Germline assignment: CDR1 SQVTM and CDR2 ANQGSEA. Trimming removed 4 bases at V and 4 bases at J, with 11 bases between. The CDR3 covers 12 residues. As DNA, the CDR3 is TGCAGCGTTGGATTTCAGGGTTACGAGCAGTACTTC. Protein sequence: CSVGFQGYEQYF.

V gene TRBV15 combines with J gene TRBJ1-1; D possibly corresponds to TRBD1 (5 bases). The V end was cut by 0 bases, the J end by 1 base, with 9 bases between. The CDR3 has 15 amino acids. The germline V gene encodes CDR1 LNHNV and CDR2 YYDKDF (reference sequence). The CDR3 loop reads CATSRDQGANTEAFF. The CDR3 coding sequence is TGTGCCACCAGCAGAGATCAGGGCGCGAACACTGAAGCTTTCTTT.

V usage is TRBV2 and J usage is TRBJ2-5; 10 nucleotides match TRBD2. J lost 8 bases, V lost 1 base, and 1 base had no gene match. Germline V lookup: CDR1 SNHLY, CDR2 FYNNEI. CDR3 size: 13 residues. CDR3 sequence: CASSEELAGTQYF. CDR3 nucleotide sequence: TGTGCCAGCAGTGAAGAACTAGCGGGAACCCAGTACTTC.

The rearrangement joins TRBV10-3 to TRBJ2-3; 9 bases fit TRBD1. CDR3 size: 12 residues. With V trimmed by 7 bases and J by 6 bases, 2 bases remained unmatched. Germline loops: CDR1 ENHRY, CDR2 SYGVKD. The CDR3: CAITGTGDTQYF. The CDR3 region has the DNA TGTGCCATCACCGGGACAGGGGATACGCAGTATTTT.